Sequencing of this T cell receptor (beta chain) was carried out in a study of T cell responses to AZD1222 COVID-19 vaccine. General observations from the study: Reportedly, nearly half of unique spike TCRs recognized epitopes outside B.1.351/B.1.1.7 mutations. Clonal diversity was possibly underestimated, and the donors were mostly white British, with more females.

From germline, CDR1 is LGHNT and CDR2 FRNRAP. Trimming stripped 5 bases from V and 4 bases from J, with 14 bases between. CDR3 size: 14 residues. Only in-frame clones appear in the TCRdb table, and some are missing; sequencing was by immunoSEQ multiplex PCR. Of over 150,000 clones in the sample, about 86% were seen once. A single count supports this clone. Antigen: not known. Sample: peripheral blood, taken 28 days after the second AZD1222 dose. This clonotype originated in an adult who received the AZD1222 COVID-19 vaccine. V gene TRBV12-5 combines with J gene TRBJ1-2; D gene unclear. The CDR3 loop reads CASGPSGGGYGYTF. The CDR3 nucleotides are TGTGCTAGTGGTCCTTCCGGCGGAGGCTATGGCTACACCTTC.